The 13 T cell receptor beta chains given below trace back to one sample, sequenced in a study of T cells expressing NK-cell markers. TCRdb re-called the 5' RACE reads and shows each CDR3 protein once, DNA omitted. This table holds over 350,000 distinct CDR3 sequences. The specimen was blood T cells: a sorted CD56 or NKG2C T cell subset, CD4+ or CD8+ T cells, or bulk PBMC T cells (not recorded which). The receptors come from a woman aged 50 to 60 in good health.

The chain employs TRBV7-2 and TRBJ2-1; the TCRdb call, TRBD2, lacks DNA for checking. In germline, CDR1 is SGHTA, CDR2 FQGNSA. This CDR3 is 16 amino acids long. The CDR3 spells CASTPGYSASDNEQFF.

The CDR3 reads CSARKAGTISAEQFF. The chain is built from TRBV20-1 and TRBJ2-1; TCRdb lists TRBD1, though no DNA is available to test this call. The CDR3 covers 15 residues. Germline lookup yields CDR1 DFQATT and CDR2 SNEGSKA (reference sequence).

The gene calls are TRBV20-1 and TRBJ2-5; TCRdb picks TRBD2, but there is no DNA to check that call. This CDR3 region has 15 residues. CDR1 is DFQATT, CDR2 SNEGSKA, per germline (reference sequence). The CDR3 spells CSARTSGSYRETQYF.

CDR3 region: CASTNSWASGTMEETQYF. The chain couples TRBV12-3 or TRBV12-4 to TRBJ2-5; TCRdb selects TRBD2, and the lack of DNA leaves this call unchecked. The CDR3 covers 18 residues.

V and J are TRBV18 and TRBJ2-2. The CDR3 spans 16 residues. Germline V CDR1 and CDR2: KGHSH, LQKENI. CDR3 sequence reads: CASSPIRGANTGELFF.

The chain recombines TRBV7-8 with TRBJ2-1; TCRdb gives TRBD1 as the D gene, but with no DNA this cannot be confirmed. The CDR3 consists of 18 residues. CDR1 and CDR2 (germline): SGHVS, FQNEAQ. CDR3 sequence reads: CASSLARGGGAGYNEQFF. The full variable domain, with the rest looked up from reference TRBV7-8 and TRBJ2-1, is GAGVSQSPRYKVAKRGQDVALRCDPISGHVSLFWYQQALGQGPEFLTYFQNEAQLDKSGLPSDRFFAERPEGSVSTLKIQRTQQEDSAVYLCASSLARGGGAGYNEQFFGPGTRLTVL.

The chain uses TRBV5-1 and TRBJ1-4. The CDR3 loop spans 14 amino acids. CDR1 is SGHRS, CDR2 YFSETQ, per germline. The CDR3 loop reads CASSPLGIVETLFF.

The rearrangement links TRBV10-3 to TRBJ1-1; the D call of TRBD1 rests on TCRdb alone, since no DNA is present to check it. This CDR3 comprises 14 residues. CDR1 ENHRY and CDR2 SYGVKD come from the germline V gene. The CDR3 sequence: CAISAASGQAEAFF.

The chain combines TRBV24-1 with TRBJ2-1; as DNA is missing, the TRBD2 call by TCRdb cannot be tested. This CDR3 has 16 residues. In germline, CDR1 is KGHDR, CDR2 SFDVKD. This CDR3 reads CATSDLAGAGRSEQFF.

The chain recombines TRBV15 with TRBJ2-6; TCRdb's D call, TRBD2, is unchecked because there is no DNA. The V gene's germline CDR1 is LNHNV and CDR2 YYDKDF (reference sequence). This CDR3 has 18 amino acids. Here the CDR3 reads CATSRTSGSVNGANVLTF.

This chain joins TRBV7-8 and TRBJ2-7. The CDR3 covers 13 residues. The V gene's germline CDR1 is SGHVS and CDR2 FQNEAQ. CDR3 amino acids: CASSSIYGREQYF.

CDR3 loop: CASSQALGRGDIQYF. The V and J genes are TRBV3-1 and TRBJ2-4; TCRdb returns TRBD1, unconfirmable since there is no DNA. Per germline, CDR1 LGHDT and CDR2 YNNKEL (reference sequence). The CDR3 spans 15 residues. Full variable domain (remainder filled in from reference TRBV3-1 and TRBJ2-4): DTAVSQTPKYLVTQMGNDKSIKCEQNLGHDTMYWYKQDSKKFLKIMFSYNNKELIINETVPNRFSPKSPDKAHLNLHINSLELGDSAVYFCASSQALGRGDIQYFGAGTRLSVL.

J is TRBJ2-3 and V is TRBV11-2. Germline CDR1 and CDR2: SGHAT and FQNNGV. CDR3 length: 11 residues. The CDR3 reads CASSSAFTQYF.